The TCR beta chain under discussion was sequenced for a study of CD8+ T cells in alopecia areata. Study results and caveats: Scalp sequencing captures resident alphabeta T cells of normal skin too. Lesional tissue from the scalp (especially in alopecia totalis/universalis) showed higher clonality than normal scalp.

For this clone: Its antigen is undetermined.

Both peripheral blood and punch biopsies of lesional scalp skin were obtained from patients who had alopecia areata. RNA extraction was followed by reverse transcription into cDNA, which acted as the sequencing template. Clones were read by immunoSEQ multiplex PCR, and TCRdb kept only the in-frame ones, dropping some. The sample records 100,000 to 150,000 clones, approximately 47% being singletons. CDR3 size: 13 residues. V lost 7 bases to trimming and J lost 7 bases; unmatched junction nucleotides: 11. In germline, CDR1 is SQVTM, CDR2 ANQGSEA. The receptor's source is a human donor with alopecia areata. The chain couples TRBV29-1 to TRBJ2-7, with 9 bases matching TRBD1. Sequencing was done on a sample of NKG2D-low CD8+ T cells sorted from blood. The CDR3 coding sequence is TGCAGCGCTTTACCGGGACAGGGTCAAGAGCAGTACTTC. Its protein product is CSALPGQGQEQYF.